These 9 T cell receptor beta chains originate from one sample sequenced in a study of T cell responses to AZD1222 COVID-19 vaccine. The table came from immunoSEQ multiplex PCR; TCRdb's copy has only in-frame clones and leaves some out. The repertoire includes approximately 140,000 clones, 75% to 95% of them detected once, and about 3.3% sits in the top ten. The sequences come from peripheral blood, collected 28 days after the second AZD1222 dose. The receptors derive from an adult who received the AZD1222 COVID-19 vaccine.

V is TRBV3-1 (or the pseudogene TRBV3-2) and J is TRBJ2-7; D is uncertain. Trimming left V 3 bases short and J 3 bases short, with 9 bases between. The germline gives CDR1 LGHDT, CDR2 YNNKEL (reference sequence). The CDR3 runs 13 residues. The CDR3 reads CASSQGMIYEQYF. The CDR3 nucleotides read TGTGCCAGCAGCCAGGGGATGATCTACGAGCAGTACTTC.

This chain joins TRBV12-5 and TRBJ1-1; TRBD1 might be the D (5 bases). Per the germline V gene, CDR1 is LGHNT and CDR2 is FRNRAP. The V gene lost 1 base and the J gene lost 3 bases, with 12 bases spanning the gap. The CDR3 sequence is 15 residues long. CDR3 in amino acids: CASGLGRVDHTEAFF. The CDR3 nucleotides read TGTGCTAGTGGTTTGGGCAGGGTGGACCACACTGAAGCTTTCTTT.

This clone was observed once. The chain is built from TRBV5-1 and TRBJ1-1; D is perhaps TRBD1 (5 bases). V gave up 3 bases and J gave up 5 bases, with 17 bases separating them. The CDR3 consists of 15 residues. Germline V gives CDR1 SGHRS, CDR2 YFSETQ. The DNA of the CDR3 is TGCGCCAGCAGCTGGAGGTGGGGGGAGATGACTGAAGCTTTCTTT. Its protein is CASSWRWGEMTEAFF. The full variable domain, rest sourced from reference TRBV5-1 and TRBJ1-1, is KAGVTQTPRYLIKTRGQQVTLSCSPISGHRSVSWYQQTPGQGLQFLFEYFSETQRNKGNFPGRFSGRQFSNSRSEMNVSTLELGDSALYLCASSWRWGEMTEAFFGQGTRLTVV.

The chain couples TRBV7-8 to TRBJ1-2; no firm D call. V shed 1 base and J shed 2 bases, with 8 bases lying between them. The CDR3 runs to 14 residues. Germline values: CDR1 SGHVS, CDR2 FQNEAQ. CDR3 nucleotide sequence: TGTGCCAGCAGCTTAGTTGTCCAAAACTATGGCTACACCTTC. It yields the protein CASSLVVQNYGYTF.

The gene calls are TRBV7-2 and TRBJ1-3; D is unresolved. Per the germline V gene, CDR1 is SGHTA and CDR2 is FQGNSA. Trimming stripped 0 bases from V and 4 bases from J, with 4 bases between. The CDR3 covers 13 residues. CDR3 amino acids: CASSLALGNTIYF. The CDR3 DNA sequence: TGTGCCAGCAGCTTAGCCCTCGGAAACACCATATATTTT.

The chain carries TRBV24-1 and TRBJ2-2; 11 bases match TRBD2. V was clipped by 4 bases and J by 2 bases; unmatched bases: 5. This CDR3 is 17 amino acids long. Per germline, CDR1 KGHDR and CDR2 SFDVKD. The CDR3 DNA is TGTGCCACCAGTGACGTTAGCGGGAGGGTAAACACCGGGGAGCTGTTTTTT. It translates to CATSDVSGRVNTGELFF.

The chain combines TRBV10-2 with TRBJ2-3; 16 bases line up with TRBD2. CDR3 length equals 19 residues. The ends lost 8 bases at V and 2 bases at J; junction bases unmatched: 13. Germline loops: CDR1 WSHSY, CDR2 SAAADI. CDR3 region: CASSGGLAGGPGATDTQYF. DNA of the CDR3: TGCGCCAGCTCCGGGGGACTAGCGGGAGGGCCAGGGGCCACAGATACGCAGTATTTT.

The chain carries TRBV6-6 and TRBJ2-7; D may be TRBD1 (6 bases). Per germline, CDR1 MNHNY and CDR2 SVGAGI (reference sequence). The germline V and J ends were trimmed by 0 bases and 2 bases, with 8 bases remaining between them. The CDR3 has 14 amino acids. The CDR3 loop is CASSYSQGTYEQYF. The CDR3 DNA reads as TGTGCCAGCAGTTACTCACAGGGCACCTACGAGCAGTACTTC.

The chain recombines TRBV28 with TRBJ2-2; TRBD1 matches at 7 bases. Germline lookup yields CDR1 MDHEN and CDR2 SYDVKM. V lost 6 bases to trimming and J lost 4 bases; unmatched junction nucleotides: 5. The CDR3 totals 14 residues. CDR3: CASRGTVGTGELFF. The DNA of the CDR3 is TGTGCCAGCAGAGGGACAGTAGGCACCGGGGAGCTGTTTTTT. Using reference TRBV28 and TRBJ2-2 for the parts outside the CDR3, the full variable domain is DVKVTQSSRYLVKRTGEKVFLECVQDMDHENMFWYRQDPGLGLRLIYFSYDVKMKEKGDIPEGYSVSREKKERFSLILESASTNQTSMYLCASRGTVGTGELFFGEGSRLTVL.